The 9 T cell receptor beta chains reported below all come from one sample, sequenced in a study of early T cells in non-severe SARS-CoV-2 infection (dated by TCRdb to about 2021). The method was 5' RACE. These reads were obtained on a NextSeq 500. Using fastp at Q25 and MiXCR, TCRdb reprocessed the public reads and kept productive beta chains. One record per CDR3 amino acid sequence lists the most common genes and DNA. Here the sample has 50,000 to 70,000 distinct CDR3 sequences; less than 9.5% occur a single time. Clones ranked in the top ten supply roughly 3.5% of the sample. Sequencing input: whole blood. Every receptor here comes from an adult who was a healthcare worker with PCR-confirmed SARS-CoV-2 infection or an uninfected control (not recorded which).

This clonotype was seen repeatedly, ten times or more. CDR3 sequence reads: CASTPDSTDTQYF. CDR3 nucleotide sequence: TGTGCCAGCACCCCAGATAGCACAGATACGCAGTATTTT. The chain employs TRBV7-9 and TRBJ2-3; D gene ambiguous. The CDR3 is 13 residues long. The germline gives CDR1 SEHNR, CDR2 FQNEAQ (reference sequence). V lost 7 bases and J 0 bases, leaving 8 bases between the germline ends.

This clonotype was found many times. The chain combines TRBV3-1 with TRBJ2-1, with D perhaps matching TRBD2 (6 bases). The germline V gene has CDR1 LGHDT and CDR2 YNNKEL (reference sequence). V was trimmed by 1 base and J by 3 bases, leaving 13 bases between them. The CDR3 sequence is 16 residues long. The DNA for the CDR3 is TGTGCCAGCAGCCAAGGAGGCGGGATTGGCTACAATGAGCAGTTCTTC. It specifies CASSQGGGIGYNEQFF.

This clonotype was seen many times. The V call is TRBV5-6, the J call TRBJ2-3; possibly TRBD2 for D (5 bases). V lost 0 bases to trimming and J lost 6 bases, with 8 bases between them. The CDR3 sequence is 13 residues long. CDR1 and CDR2 from the germline V gene are SGHDT and YYEEEE. The CDR3 DNA sequence: TGTGCCAGCAGCTTGGAGGAGGTTGATACGCAGTATTTT. Translation: CASSLEEVDTQYF.

The V call is TRBV29-1, the J call TRBJ1-1, with D unresolved. V was trimmed by 7 bases and J by 0 bases, leaving 9 bases between them. The germline gives CDR1 SQVTM, CDR2 ANQGSEA. The CDR3 contains 12 residues. CDR3 coding DNA: TGCAGCGCCAGCCGTATGAACACTGAAGCTTTCTTT. It translates to CSASRMNTEAFF.

This clonotype has a count of ten or more. The chain's CDR3 is CASSLGSGRYNEQFF. The CDR3, as DNA: TGTGCCAGCAGTTTGGGTAGCGGGAGGTACAATGAGCAGTTCTTC. The chain uses TRBV12-3 or TRBV12-4 and TRBJ2-1; 10 nucleotides agree with TRBD2. V lost 3 bases to trimming and J lost 4 bases; unmatched junction nucleotides: 3. This CDR3 is 15 amino acids long.

This clonotype appeared many times. V is TRBV11-2 and J is TRBJ2-5; D gene uncertain. The CDR3 consists of 13 residues. Germline-derived CDR1 and CDR2 are SGHAT and FQNNGV. Trimming removed 0 bases at V and 3 bases at J, with 5 bases between. CDR3 sequence (DNA): TGTGCCAGCAGCTTAGAAATGGAAGAGACCCAGTACTTC. It codes for CASSLEMEETQYF.

This clonotype was observed at least ten times. The V gene is TRBV24-1, the J gene TRBJ2-3; 15 bases match TRBD2. CDR1 and CDR2 from the germline V gene are KGHDR and SFDVKD. The CDR3 contains 17 residues. Trimming took 7 bases from V and 0 from J; bases not matched to a gene: 4. CDR3 DNA sequence: TGTGCCACCAGCCGGACTAGCGGGAGGGCTAGCACAGATACGCAGTATTTT. Encoded protein: CATSRTSGRASTDTQYF.

This clonotype was observed at least ten times. The rearrangement uses TRBV27 and TRBJ1-2; D ambiguous. Looked up from germline, CDR1 is MNHEY and CDR2 is SMNVEV (reference sequence). The germline V and J ends were trimmed by 4 bases and 6 bases, with 12 bases remaining between them. The CDR3 is 13 amino acids. CDR3 in DNA: TGTGCCAGCAGTTACGGACCAGAGCATGGCTACACCTTC. Its protein is CASSYGPEHGYTF.

This clonotype was picked up many times. The chain employs TRBV6-1 and TRBJ2-5, with 11 positions matching TRBD2. This CDR3 comprises 14 residues. CDR1 and CDR2 from the germline V gene are MNHNS and SASEGT. Trimming at V came to 7 bases and at J to 5 bases, leaving 6 bases not matched to a gene. The CDR3 reads CASMLAGGGETQYF. The CDR3 coding sequence is TGTGCCAGCATGCTAGCGGGAGGAGGGGAGACCCAGTACTTC.